The T cell receptor beta chain under discussion was sequenced for a study of blood T cell repertoires in COVID-19. Study in general: Sites across the United States, Italy and Spain contributed samples from acute and convalescent COVID-19. The analysed material was cDNA or gDNA that came from T cells, B-cell-depleted T cells, or PBMCs.

The CDR3 totals 13 residues. Trimming removed 6 bases from V and 4 bases from J; junction bases left unmatched: 5. In the original workflow: How many nucleated cells were present was estimated from reference gene primer amplification. Assay: immunoSEQ multiplex PCR; the TCRdb copy retains only in-frame clones and omits some. That table is the source of V, J and clone size, and D and trimming were worked out from the DNA. Counted here are about 280,000 clones, 65% to 90% occurring once; the ten biggest clones make up more than 4.5%. The sequence was obtained from a man aged 45-65 years with active or convalescent COVID-19. The sample consisted of peripheral blood. The chain has TRBV12-3 or TRBV12-4 and TRBJ1-1, with 7 bases aligning to TRBD1. The CDR3 loop reads CASSLTGSTEAFF. Here the CDR3 DNA reads TGTGCCAGCAGCTTGACAGGGTCCACTGAAGCTTTCTTT.